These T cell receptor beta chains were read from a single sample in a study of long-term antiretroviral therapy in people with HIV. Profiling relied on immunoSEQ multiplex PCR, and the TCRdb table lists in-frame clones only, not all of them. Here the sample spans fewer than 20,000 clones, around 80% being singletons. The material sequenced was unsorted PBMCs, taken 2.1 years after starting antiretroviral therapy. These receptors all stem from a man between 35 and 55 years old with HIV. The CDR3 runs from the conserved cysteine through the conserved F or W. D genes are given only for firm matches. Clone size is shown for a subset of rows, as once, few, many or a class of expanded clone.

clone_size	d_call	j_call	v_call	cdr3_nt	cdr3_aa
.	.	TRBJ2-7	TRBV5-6	TGTGCCAGCAGCTCACCGGGGGCCGAGCAGTACTTC	CASSSPGAEQYF
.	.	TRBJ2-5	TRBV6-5	TGTGCCAGCAGTGAACGGAAGACCCAGTACTTC	CASSERKTQYF
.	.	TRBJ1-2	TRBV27	TGTGCCAGCAGTTCGTCAGGGGACTATGGCTACACCTTC	CASSSSGDYGYTF
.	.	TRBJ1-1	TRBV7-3	TGTGCCAGCAGCTCCCAGGGGTCCGCTATTGAAGCTTTCTTT	CASSSQGSAIEAFF
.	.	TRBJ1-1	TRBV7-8	TGTGCCAGCAGCTTAGCCCCGACGGGTGCTGAAGCTTTCTTT	CASSLAPTGAEAFF
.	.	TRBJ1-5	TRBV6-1	TGTGCCAGCAGTCCTCAGGGGAAACAGCCCCAGCATTTT	CASSPQGKQPQHF
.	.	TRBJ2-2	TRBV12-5	TGTGCTAGTGGCTCTTCCGGGACCGGGGAGCTGTTTTTT	CASGSSGTGELFF
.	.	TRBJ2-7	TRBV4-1	TGCGCCAGCAGCCTCGTTGGCCGCTCCTACGAGCAGTACTTC	CASSLVGRSYEQYF
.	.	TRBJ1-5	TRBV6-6	TGTGCCAGCAGTTACAGCACAGCGAGCAATCAGCCCCAGCATTTT	CASSYSTASNQPQHF
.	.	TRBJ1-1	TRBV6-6	TGTGCCAGCAGCCCGACCTTAAACACTGAAGCTTTCTTT	CASSPTLNTEAFF
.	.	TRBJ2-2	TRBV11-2	TGTGCCAGCAGCTTCACGGGGTTCTCCATAGGTTCGAACACCGGGGAGCTGTTTTTT	CASSFTGFSIGSNTGELFF
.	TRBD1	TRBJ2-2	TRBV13	TGTGCCAGCAGCAAACTACAGGGGGCTGCGAACACCGGGGAGCTGTTTTTT	CASSKLQGAANTGELFF
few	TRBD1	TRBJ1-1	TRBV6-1	TGTGCCAGCAGTGCAACTTATGGGACAGGCTCGAACACTGAAGCTTTCTTT	CASSATYGTGSNTEAFF
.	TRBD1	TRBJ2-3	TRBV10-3	TGTGCCATCAGTGATCCCGGGACAGGGAAGCCAGATACGCAGTATTTT	CAISDPGTGKPDTQYF
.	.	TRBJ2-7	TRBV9	TGTGCCAGCCTTCTCAGGGGGGACAGCCCCTACGAGCAGTACTTC	CASLLRGDSPYEQYF
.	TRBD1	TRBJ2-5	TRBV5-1	TGCGCCAGCAGCCAACAGGGGATAGAGACCCAGTACTTC	CASSQQGIETQYF
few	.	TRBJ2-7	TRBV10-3	TGTGCCACGTCTGTAGGGTTGGCCTACGAGCAGTACTTC	CATSVGLAYEQYF
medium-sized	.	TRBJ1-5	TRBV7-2	TGTGCCAGCAGCGTAGCGGGGGGCAATCAGCCCCAGCATTTT	CASSVAGGNQPQHF
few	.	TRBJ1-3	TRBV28	TGTGCCAGCAGTCCTCAGGGGTCTGGAAACACCATATATTTT	CASSPQGSGNTIYF
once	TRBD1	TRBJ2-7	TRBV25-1	TGTGCCAGCGGGACAGGGGTTCGCGAGCAGTACTTC	CASGTGVREQYF
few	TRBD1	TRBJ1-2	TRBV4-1	TGCGCCAGCAGCCAAATTCAGGGGGCGGCCTATGGCTACACCTTC	CASSQIQGAAYGYTF
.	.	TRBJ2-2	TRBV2	TGTGCCAGCACCTCTCCCCCCGGGGAGCTGTTTTTT	CASTSPPGELFF
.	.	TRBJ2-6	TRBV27	TGTGCCAGCAGTTCTATAGCGACAAGCTCTGGGGCCAACGTCCTGACTTTC	CASSSIATSSGANVLTF
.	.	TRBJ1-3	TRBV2	TGTGCCCAGGGCGAAAACACCATATATTTT	CAQGENTIYF
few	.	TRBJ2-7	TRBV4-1	TGCGCCAGCAGCCAAGGGCAGTACTCCTACGAGCAGTACTTC	CASSQGQYSYEQYF
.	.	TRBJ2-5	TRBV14	TGTGCCAGCAGCCAAGGGGGGACGAGGGAGACCCAGTACTTC	CASSQGGTRETQYF
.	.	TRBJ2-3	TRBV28	TGTGCCAGCAGGTTCGAGTATACGCAGTATTTT	CASRFEYTQYF
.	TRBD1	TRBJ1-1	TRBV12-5	TGTGCTAGTGGCCAGGGGGCTGGAGGCACTGAAGCTTTCTTT	CASGQGAGGTEAFF
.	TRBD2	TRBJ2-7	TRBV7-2	TGTGCCAGCAGCCGACTAGCGGGGGGTCTTTCCTACGAGCAGTACTTC	CASSRLAGGLSYEQYF
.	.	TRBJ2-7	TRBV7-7	TGTGCCAGCAGCTTAGAACAGGGTTACGAGCAGTACTTC	CASSLEQGYEQYF
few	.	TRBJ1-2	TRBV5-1	TGCGCCAGCAGCTACCATGAGTCACAGGGCCGTCCTCATGGCTACACCTTC	CASSYHESQGRPHGYTF
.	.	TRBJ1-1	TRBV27	TGTGCCAGCAGTTTATCACCGCAGGGTGTCACTGAAGCTTTCTTT	CASSLSPQGVTEAFF
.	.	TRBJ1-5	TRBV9	TGTGCCAGCAGCGCCCAAGATAGCAATCAGCCCCAGCATTTT	CASSAQDSNQPQHF
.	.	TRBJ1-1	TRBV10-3	TGTGCCATCAGTGAGCCACCCATGGGGGTGAACACTGAAGCTTTCTTT	CAISEPPMGVNTEAFF
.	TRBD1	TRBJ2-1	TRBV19	TGTGCCAGTAGTATCACCGGGACAGGGGAGCATGAGCAGTTCTTC	CASSITGTGEHEQFF
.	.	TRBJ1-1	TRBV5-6	TGTGCCAGCAGCTTGGGGGTGAACACTGAAGCTTTCTTT	CASSLGVNTEAFF
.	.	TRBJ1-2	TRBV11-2	TGTGCCAGCAGCCCCGGGGGGAGTTTGGATGGCTACACCTTC	CASSPGGSLDGYTF
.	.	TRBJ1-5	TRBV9	TGTGCCAGCAGCGTAGCCGGGGAAAATCAGCCCCAGCATTTT	CASSVAGENQPQHF
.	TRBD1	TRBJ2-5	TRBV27	TGTGCCAGCAGTTCCGGGACAGGGGGCGTCGAGACCCAGTACTTC	CASSSGTGGVETQYF
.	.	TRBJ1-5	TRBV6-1	TGTGCCAGCAGACATACGGGACCCAATCAGCCCCAGCATTTT	CASRHTGPNQPQHF
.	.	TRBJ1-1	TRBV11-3	TGTGCCAGCAGCGAGAAGACAGCCATGAACACTGAAGCTTTCTTT	CASSEKTAMNTEAFF
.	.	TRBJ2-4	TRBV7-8	TGTGCCAGCAGCACCCGACAGGAATTAGCCAAAAACATTCAGTACTTC	CASSTRQELAKNIQYF
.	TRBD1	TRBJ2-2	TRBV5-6	TGTGCCAGCAGGGATACAGGGGTAGCGAACACCGGGGAGCTGTTTTTT	CASRDTGVANTGELFF
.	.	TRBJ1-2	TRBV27	TGTGCCAGTAGGACTGTCTATGGCTACACCTTC	CASRTVYGYTF
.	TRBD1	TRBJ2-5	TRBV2	TGTGCCAGCAGTGAAACAGGGGTGGCCCAGTACTTC	CASSETGVAQYF
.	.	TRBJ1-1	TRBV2	TGTGCCAGCAGTGGGACCCTCGGGGGCACTGAAGCTTTCTTT	CASSGTLGGTEAFF
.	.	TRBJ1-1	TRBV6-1	TGTGCCAGCACCGCCCCTAACGGACAGTTCACTGAAGCTTTCTTT	CASTAPNGQFTEAFF
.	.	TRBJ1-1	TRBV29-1	TGCAGCGGCTCCACGAACACTGAAGCTTTCTTT	CSGSTNTEAFF
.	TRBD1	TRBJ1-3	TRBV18	TGTGCCAGCTCACCGAAGACAGGGAGTTCTGGAAACACCATATATTTT	CASSPKTGSSGNTIYF